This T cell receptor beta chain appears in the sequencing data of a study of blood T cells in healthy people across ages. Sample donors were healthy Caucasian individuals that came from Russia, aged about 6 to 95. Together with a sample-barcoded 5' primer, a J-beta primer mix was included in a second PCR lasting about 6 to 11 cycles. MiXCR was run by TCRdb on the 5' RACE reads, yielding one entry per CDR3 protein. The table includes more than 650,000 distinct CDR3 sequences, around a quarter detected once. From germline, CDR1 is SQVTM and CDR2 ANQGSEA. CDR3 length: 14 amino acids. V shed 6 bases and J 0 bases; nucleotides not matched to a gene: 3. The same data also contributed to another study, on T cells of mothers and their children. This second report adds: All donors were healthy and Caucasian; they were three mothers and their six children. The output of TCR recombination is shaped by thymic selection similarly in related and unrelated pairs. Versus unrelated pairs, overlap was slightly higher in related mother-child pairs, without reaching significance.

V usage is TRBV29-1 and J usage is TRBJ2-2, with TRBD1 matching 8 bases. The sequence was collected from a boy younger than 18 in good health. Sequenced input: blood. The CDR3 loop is CSVAGGANTGELFF. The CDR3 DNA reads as TGCAGCGTCGCAGGGGGCGCGAACACCGGGGAGCTGTTTTTT.